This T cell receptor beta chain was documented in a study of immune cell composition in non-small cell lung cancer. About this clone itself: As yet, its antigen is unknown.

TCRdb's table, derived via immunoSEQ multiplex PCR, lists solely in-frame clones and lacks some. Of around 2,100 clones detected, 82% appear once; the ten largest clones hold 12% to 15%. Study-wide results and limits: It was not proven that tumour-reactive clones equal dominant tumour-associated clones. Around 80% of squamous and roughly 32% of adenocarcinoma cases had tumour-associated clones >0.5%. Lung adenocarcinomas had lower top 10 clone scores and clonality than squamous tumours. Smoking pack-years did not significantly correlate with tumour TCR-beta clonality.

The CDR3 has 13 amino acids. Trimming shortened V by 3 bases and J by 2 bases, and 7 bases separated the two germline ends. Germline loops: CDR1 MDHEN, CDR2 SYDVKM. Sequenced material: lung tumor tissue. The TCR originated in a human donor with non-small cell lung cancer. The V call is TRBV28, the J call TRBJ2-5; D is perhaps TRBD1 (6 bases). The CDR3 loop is CASSLQGQETQYF. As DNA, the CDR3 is TGTGCCAGCAGTTTGCAGGGGCAAGAGACCCAGTACTTC.